This T cell receptor beta chain appears in the sequencing data of a study of early T cells in non-severe SARS-CoV-2 infection. By proportion, this clonotype is medium-sized. Germline CDR1 is SGHTA and CDR2 is FQGTGA. The CDR3 is made up of 14 amino acids. Trimming stripped 2 bases from V and 7 bases from J, with 9 bases between. TCRdb independently ran MiXCR on the 5' RACE reads; one entry per CDR3 protein. The sample shows nearly 9,500 distinct CDR3 sequences, about 4.8% of them seen only once. This TCR was sampled from an adult who was a healthcare worker with PCR-confirmed SARS-CoV-2 infection or an uninfected control (not recorded which). The chain has TRBV7-3 and TRBJ1-6; D gene uncertain. Source material: whole blood. The CDR3 reads CASSLSPRNSPLHF. CDR3 bases: TGTGCCAGCAGCTTATCTCCCCGCAATTCACCCCTCCACTTT.